This is a list of T cell receptor beta chains from one sample in a study of beta chain features in type 1 diabetes. Clones were read by immunoSEQ multiplex PCR, and TCRdb kept only the in-frame ones, dropping some. The table has about 620,000 clones, 15% to 17% seen once. The sequencing input was naive CD4+ T cells from blood. The receptor set was obtained from a man between 18 and 35 years old in good health. The CDR3 runs from the conserved cysteine through the conserved F or W. The D gene is left open where the match is weak. Size is stated for part of the rows, as once, few or many counts, or as a class when the clone is expanded.

clone size	CDR3 length	J gene	D gene	V gene	CDR3 protein	CDR3 DNA
-	16	TRBJ2-4	TRBD2	TRBV2	CASTIRASGRGDIQYF	TGTGCCAGCACAATTCGGGCTAGCGGGAGGGGGGACATTCAGTACTTC
-	14	TRBJ2-5	-	TRBV7-6	CASSLARGSETQYF	TGTGCCAGCAGCTTAGCCCGGGGCTCAGAGACCCAGTACTTC
-	14	TRBJ1-6	TRBD1	TRBV7-8	CASSFDRGSSPLHF	TGTGCCAGCAGCTTCGACAGGGGATCCTCACCCCTCCACTTT
-	13	TRBJ1-2	-	TRBV27	CASSLRSRDGYTF	TGTGCCAGCAGTCTACGGTCTCGTGATGGCTACACCTTC
-	15	TRBJ2-4	TRBD1	TRBV28	CASSIAGTGVNIQYF	TGTGCCAGCAGTATAGCCGGGACAGGGGTAAACATTCAGTACTTC
-	16	TRBJ2-6	-	TRBV4-1	CASSRNGQGGANVLTF	TGCGCCAGCAGCCGCAACGGGCAGGGAGGGGCCAACGTCCTGACTTTC
few	14	TRBJ2-7	-	TRBV23-1	CASSQSSLSYEQYF	TGCGCCAGCAGTCAATCGAGTCTCTCCTACGAGCAGTACTTC
-	16	TRBJ2-5	TRBD1	TRBV18	CASSQMQQGAQETQYF	TGTGCCAGCTCACAAATGCAACAGGGGGCGCAGGAGACCCAGTACTTC
-	15	TRBJ2-4	TRBD1	TRBV28	CASTRGGNQRNIQYF	TGTGCCAGCACCCGAGGGGGCAATCAACGAAACATTCAGTACTTC
-	14	TRBJ2-6	-	TRBV5-1	CASSSGSGANVLTF	TGCGCCTCAAGCTCGGGCTCTGGGGCCAACGTCCTGACTTTC
few	14	TRBJ2-5	-	TRBV6-6	CASALGGNQETQYF	TGTGCCAGCGCCTTAGGCGGGAATCAAGAGACCCAGTACTTC
-	13	TRBJ2-3	-	TRBV18	CASSPDAADTQYF	TGTGCCAGCTCACCAGATGCGGCAGATACGCAGTATTTT
-	15	TRBJ2-1	-	TRBV15	CATSRDLDRYNEQFF	TGTGCCACCAGCAGAGACCTCGACCGTTACAATGAGCAGTTCTTC
few	15	TRBJ2-5	TRBD1	TRBV7-8	CASSRRTGPQETQYF	TGTGCCAGCAGTCGACGGACAGGCCCACAAGAGACCCAGTACTTC
-	15	TRBJ2-2	TRBD1	TRBV7-2	CASSPQGRNTGELFF	TGTGCCAGCAGCCCACAGGGGCGTAACACCGGGGAGCTGTTTTTT
-	17	TRBJ2-5	TRBD1	TRBV4-3	CASSLTGALANKETQYF	TGCGCCAGCAGCCTTACAGGGGCGTTGGCAAACAAAGAGACCCAGTACTTC
few	15	TRBJ2-1	TRBD2	TRBV6-1	CASSEGAAGGDEQFF	TGTGCCAGCAGTGAAGGGGCGGCGGGAGGAGATGAGCAGTTCTTC
few	14	TRBJ2-5	TRBD1	TRBV4-2	CASSQARQGAVQYF	TGTGCCAGCAGCCAAGCCCGACAGGGGGCTGTCCAGTACTTC
few	10	TRBJ2-3	-	TRBV20-1	CSARGHTQYF	TGCAGTGCTAGAGGCCATACGCAGTATTTT
few	16	TRBJ2-4	-	TRBV15	CATSRDRDGGKNIQYF	TGTGCCACCAGCAGAGACAGGGACGGAGGCAAAAACATTCAGTACTTC
-	17	TRBJ2-1	TRBD2	TRBV27	CASSRTGLAESYNEQFF	TGTGCCAGCAGCCGGACGGGACTAGCTGAATCCTACAATGAGCAGTTCTTC
-	15	TRBJ1-4	TRBD1	TRBV28	CASSPGTGWDEKLFF	TGTGCCAGCAGTCCCGGGACAGGCTGGGATGAAAAACTGTTTTTT
few	16	TRBJ2-5	-	TRBV21-1	CASSKGPGSDQETQYF	TGTGCCAGCAGCAAAGGCCCGGGTTCGGACCAAGAGACCCAGTACTTC
-	17	TRBJ1-2	-	TRBV4-3	CASSQTTAPRDLYGYTF	TGCGCCAGCAGCCAGACTACAGCTCCTCGGGACCTCTATGGCTACACCTTC
-	15	TRBJ1-2	TRBD1	TRBV11-2	CASSPPDRGPYGYTF	TGTGCCAGCAGCCCACCGGACAGGGGGCCGTATGGCTACACCTTC
-	15	TRBJ2-2	-	TRBV2	CASSVPGRHTGELFF	TGTGCCAGCAGTGTGCCGGGGCGCCACACCGGGGAGCTGTTTTTT
-	15	TRBJ2-1	TRBD2	TRBV5-1	CASGIAGDSYNEQFF	TGCGCCAGCGGCATAGCGGGAGACTCCTACAATGAGCAGTTCTTC
-	14	TRBJ2-1	TRBD1	TRBV7-8	CASSQGTGQREQFF	TGTGCCAGCAGCCAAGGGACAGGTCAGCGTGAGCAGTTCTTC
few	10	TRBJ1-3	-	TRBV29-1	CSVERDTIYF	TGCAGCGTTGAACGGGACACCATATATTTT
-	16	TRBJ1-2	-	TRBV4-3	CASSPMGDSLNYGYTF	TGCGCCAGCAGCCCCATGGGCGACAGCCTTAACTATGGCTACACCTTC
-	13	TRBJ1-1	TRBD1	TRBV5-4	CASSWDRNTEAFF	TGTGCCAGCAGCTGGGACAGGAACACTGAAGCTTTCTTT
-	16	TRBJ2-5	-	TRBV4-2	CASSQIPWRGPETQYF	TGTGCCAGCAGCCAGATTCCTTGGCGGGGGCCAGAGACCCAGTACTTC
-	12	TRBJ2-3	-	TRBV6-5	CASTDYTFTQYF	TGTGCCAGCACCGACTATACATTTACGCAGTATTTT
-	14	TRBJ2-7	-	TRBV5-1	CASSLVASSYEQYF	TGCGCCAGCAGCTTGGTTGCAAGCTCCTACGAGCAGTACTTC
-	12	TRBJ2-7	-	TRBV5-8	CASSRDEFEQYF	TGTGCCAGCAGTCGGGACGAATTCGAGCAGTACTTC
few	14	TRBJ1-1	-	TRBV7-9	CASSLAPGGTEAFF	TGTGCCAGCAGCTTAGCCCCTGGGGGCACTGAAGCTTTCTTT
few	15	TRBJ1-4	TRBD1	TRBV10-3	CAISESDRVLGKLFF	TGTGCCATCAGTGAGTCCGACAGGGTCTTGGGGAAACTGTTTTTT
-	13	TRBJ1-1	-	TRBV6-1	CASRGRGGTEAFF	TGTGCCAGCAGGGGCAGGGGAGGCACTGAAGCTTTCTTT
-	14	TRBJ1-1	-	TRBV5-1	CASSLSLLISEAFF	TGCGCCAGCAGCTTGTCCCTGCTGATCTCTGAAGCTTTCTTT
few	15	TRBJ2-1	-	TRBV4-3	CASSQAPSGVGEQFF	TGCGCCAGCAGCCAAGCCCCAAGCGGAGTGGGTGAGCAGTTCTTC
few	15	TRBJ2-1	TRBD1	TRBV5-1	CASSFETGGGNEQFF	TGCGCCAGCAGCTTCGAGACAGGGGGAGGGAATGAGCAGTTCTTC
-	13	TRBJ2-2	-	TRBV5-4	CASPLEGTGELFF	TGTGCCAGCCCCCTGGAGGGTACCGGGGAGCTGTTTTTT
-	14	TRBJ1-2	-	TRBV2	CASSREGATYGYTF	TGTGCCAGCAGTCGGGAAGGGGCGACCTATGGCTACACCTTC
-	15	TRBJ1-2	TRBD1	TRBV11-2	CASSSQGQGAFGYTF	TGTGCCAGCAGCTCCCAGGGACAGGGGGCTTTTGGCTACACCTTC
few	13	TRBJ2-5	-	TRBV7-3	CASSFGPQETQYF	TGTGCCAGCAGCTTCGGACCCCAAGAGACCCAGTACTTC
-	14	TRBJ2-3	TRBD2	TRBV7-3	CASSGATSGALQYF	TGTGCCAGCAGCGGGGCGACTAGCGGAGCCCTGCAGTATTTT
few	16	TRBJ1-5	-	TRBV7-8	CASSLAARAGNQPQHF	TGTGCCAGCAGCTTAGCGGCCAGGGCCGGCAATCAGCCCCAGCATTTT
few	12	TRBJ1-6	-	TRBV14	CASSQDRSTLHF	TGTGCCAGCAGCCAAGACAGGTCCACCCTCCACTTT
few	17	TRBJ1-5	TRBD1	TRBV7-2	CASSLEGTGGGNQPQHF	TGTGCCAGCAGCTTAGAAGGGACAGGTGGAGGCAATCAGCCCCAGCATTTT
few	17	TRBJ2-5	TRBD1	TRBV29-1	CSVMRLQGAKSQETQYF	TGCAGCGTCATGAGGCTACAGGGGGCTAAGAGCCAAGAGACCCAGTACTTC
-	14	TRBJ2-7	TRBD1	TRBV7-3	CASSSHGQGYEQYF	TGTGCCAGCAGCTCGCATGGACAGGGCTACGAGCAGTACTTC
-	19	TRBJ2-4	-	TRBV9	CASSLDGGQSRIAKNIQYF	TGTGCCAGCAGCCTGGACGGGGGGCAATCCCGAATAGCCAAAAACATTCAGTACTTC
-	14	TRBJ1-5	TRBD1	TRBV28	CASSPGGVGQPQHF	TGTGCCAGCAGTCCAGGGGGCGTAGGTCAGCCCCAGCATTTT
-	12	TRBJ2-7	-	TRBV10-3	CAISGTELEQYF	TGTGCCATCAGTGGGACAGAACTCGAGCAGTACTTC
-	12	TRBJ1-2	-	TRBV5-1	CASSPGGYGYTF	TGCGCCAGCAGCCCCGGGGGCTATGGCTACACCTTC
-	14	TRBJ2-7	TRBD2	TRBV27	CATRRAGGSYEQYF	TGTGCCACCCGTCGAGCGGGAGGATCCTACGAGCAGTACTTC
-	14	TRBJ2-7	TRBD2	TRBV27	CASSFLAGALEQYF	TGTGCCAGCAGTTTCCTAGCGGGGGCCCTCGAGCAGTACTTC